This TCR beta chain was sequenced for a study of blood T cell repertoires in COVID-19. Study at large: The cDNA or gDNA used as material had been derived from T cells, B-cell-depleted T cells, or PBMCs.

As handled by the study authors: It was from reference gene primer amplification that nucleated cell counts were estimated. Sequenced by immunoSEQ multiplex PCR; TCRdb stores in-frame clones only, minus some. V, J and clone size reflect that table, while D and trimming were determined from the DNA. The sample has roughly 160,000 clones; roughly 80% are singletons. The source of this sequence is a man in his fifties or sixties who had recovered from COVID-19. Sample: PBMCs or T cells enriched from blood (not recorded which).

CDR3 bases: TGTGCCATCATGAAGGGACAGCAGGATGGCTACACCTTC. Protein product: CAIMKGQQDGYTF. V gene TRBV10-3 combines with J gene TRBJ1-2; TRBD1 matches at 7 bases. The CDR3 loop spans 13 amino acids. The V gene's germline CDR1 is ENHRY and CDR2 SYGVKD. J was trimmed by 6 bases and V by 7 bases; bases with no gene match: 8.